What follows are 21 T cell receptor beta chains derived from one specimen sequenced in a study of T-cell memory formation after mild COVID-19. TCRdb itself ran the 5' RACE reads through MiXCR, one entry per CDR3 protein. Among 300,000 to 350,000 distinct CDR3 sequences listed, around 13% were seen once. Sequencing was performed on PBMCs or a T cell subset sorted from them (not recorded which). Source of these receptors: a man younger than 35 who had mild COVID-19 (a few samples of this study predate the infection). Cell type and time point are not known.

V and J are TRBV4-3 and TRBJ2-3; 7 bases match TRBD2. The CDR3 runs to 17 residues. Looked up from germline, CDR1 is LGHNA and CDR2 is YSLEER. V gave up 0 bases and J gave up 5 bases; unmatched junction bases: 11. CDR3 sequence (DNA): TGCGCCAGCAGCCAAGATATAAGGTTCGGCGGGGGAGATACGCAGTATTTT. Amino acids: CASSQDIRFGGGDTQYF.

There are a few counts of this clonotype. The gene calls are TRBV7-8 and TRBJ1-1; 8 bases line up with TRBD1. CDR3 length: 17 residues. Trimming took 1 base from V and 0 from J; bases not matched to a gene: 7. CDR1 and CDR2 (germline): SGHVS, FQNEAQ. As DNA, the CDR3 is TGTGCCAGCAGCTTAGTAGGGACAGGTTTAATGAACACTGAAGCTTTCTTT. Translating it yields CASSLVGTGLMNTEAFF.

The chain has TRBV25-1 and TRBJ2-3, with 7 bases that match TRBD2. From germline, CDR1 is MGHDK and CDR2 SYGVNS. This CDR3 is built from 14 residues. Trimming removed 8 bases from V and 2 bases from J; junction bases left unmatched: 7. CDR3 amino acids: CASSSGLLTDTQYF. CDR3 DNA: TGTGCCAGCTCATCGGGACTACTCACAGATACGCAGTATTTT.

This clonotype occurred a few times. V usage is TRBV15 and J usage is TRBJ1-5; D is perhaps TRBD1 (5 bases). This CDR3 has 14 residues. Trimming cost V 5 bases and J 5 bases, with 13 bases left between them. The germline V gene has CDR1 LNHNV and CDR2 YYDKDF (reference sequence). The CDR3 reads CATSRAGGYQPQHF. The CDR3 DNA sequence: TGTGCCACCAGCCGCGCGGGGGGATATCAGCCCCAGCATTTT.

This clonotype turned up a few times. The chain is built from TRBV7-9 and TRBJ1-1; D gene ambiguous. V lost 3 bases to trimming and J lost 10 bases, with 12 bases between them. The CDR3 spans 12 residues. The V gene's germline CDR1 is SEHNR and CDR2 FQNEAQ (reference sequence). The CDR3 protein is CASSLGPGGAFF. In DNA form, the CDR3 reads TGTGCCAGCAGCTTGGGCCCCGGAGGAGCTTTCTTT.

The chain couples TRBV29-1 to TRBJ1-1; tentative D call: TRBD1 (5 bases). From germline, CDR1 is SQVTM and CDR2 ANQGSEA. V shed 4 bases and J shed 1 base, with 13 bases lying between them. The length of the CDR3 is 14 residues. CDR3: CSVVGGATNTEAFF. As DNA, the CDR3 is TGCAGCGTTGTAGGTGGGGCGACGAACACTGAAGCTTTCTTT. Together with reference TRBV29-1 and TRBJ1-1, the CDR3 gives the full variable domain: SAVISQKPSRDICQRGTSLTIQCQVDSQVTMMFWYRQQPGQSLTLIATANQGSEATYESGFVIDKFPISRPNLTFSTLTVSNMSPEDSSIYLCSVVGGATNTEAFFGQGTRLTVV.

CDR3 DNA: TGTGCCAGCAGCCAACAGGCAGGGTCCCGCGAGCAGTACTTC. The encoded protein is CASSQQAGSREQYF. The V gene is TRBV7-2, the J gene TRBJ2-7, with D possibly being TRBD1 (5 bases). The CDR3 extends over 14 amino acids. The germline CDR1 and CDR2 sequences are SGHTA and FQGNSA. Trimming took 5 bases from V and 6 from J, leaving 17 bases between them.

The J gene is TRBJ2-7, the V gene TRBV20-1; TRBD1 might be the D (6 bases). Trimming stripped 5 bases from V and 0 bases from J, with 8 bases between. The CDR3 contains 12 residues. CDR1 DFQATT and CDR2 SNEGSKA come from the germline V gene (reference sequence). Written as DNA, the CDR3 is TGCAGTGCTTCGGACAGCTCCTACGAGCAGTACGTC. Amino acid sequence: CSASDSSYEQYV.

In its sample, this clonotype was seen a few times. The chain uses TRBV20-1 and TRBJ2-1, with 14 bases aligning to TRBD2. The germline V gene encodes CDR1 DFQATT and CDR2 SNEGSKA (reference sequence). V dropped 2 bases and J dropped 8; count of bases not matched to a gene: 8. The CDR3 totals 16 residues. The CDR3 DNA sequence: TGCAGTGCTAGACCCGGACTAGCGGGGGGAATACATGAGCAGTTCTTC. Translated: CSARPGLAGGIHEQFF.

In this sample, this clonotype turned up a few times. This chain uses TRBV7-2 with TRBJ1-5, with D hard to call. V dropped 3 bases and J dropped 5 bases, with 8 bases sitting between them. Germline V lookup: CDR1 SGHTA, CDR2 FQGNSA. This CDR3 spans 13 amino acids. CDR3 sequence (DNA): TGTGCCAGCAGCTTTGGTTGGGATCAGCCCCAGCATTTT. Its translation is CASSFGWDQPQHF.

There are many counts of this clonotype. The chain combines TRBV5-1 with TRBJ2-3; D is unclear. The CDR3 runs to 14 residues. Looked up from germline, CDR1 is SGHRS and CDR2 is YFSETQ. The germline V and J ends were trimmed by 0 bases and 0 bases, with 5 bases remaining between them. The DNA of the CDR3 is TGCGCCAGCAGCTTGGCGTCCAGCACAGATACGCAGTATTTT. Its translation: CASSLASSTDTQYF.

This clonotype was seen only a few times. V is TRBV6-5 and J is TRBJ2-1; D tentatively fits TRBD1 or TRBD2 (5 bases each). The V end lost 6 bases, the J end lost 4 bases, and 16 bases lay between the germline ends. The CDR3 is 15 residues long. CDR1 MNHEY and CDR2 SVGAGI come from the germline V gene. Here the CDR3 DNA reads TGTGCCAGCAGCTACCGGGGCAGCCCTTACAATGAGCAGTTCTTC. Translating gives CASSYRGSPYNEQFF.

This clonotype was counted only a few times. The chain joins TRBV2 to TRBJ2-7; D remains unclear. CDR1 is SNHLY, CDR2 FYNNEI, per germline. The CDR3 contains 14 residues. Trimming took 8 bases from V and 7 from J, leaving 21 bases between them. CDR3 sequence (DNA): TGTGCCAGCGAAGGGCCCCATTCGGGCAGGGAGCAGTACTTC. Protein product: CASEGPHSGREQYF.

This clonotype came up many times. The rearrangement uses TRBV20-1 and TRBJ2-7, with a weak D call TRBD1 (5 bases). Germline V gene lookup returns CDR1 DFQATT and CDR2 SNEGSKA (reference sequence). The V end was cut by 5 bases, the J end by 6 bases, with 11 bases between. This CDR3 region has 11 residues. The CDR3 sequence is CSAGAPLEQYF. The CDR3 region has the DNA TGCAGTGCTGGGGCCCCGCTCGAGCAGTACTTC.

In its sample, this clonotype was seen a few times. In DNA, the CDR3 is TGTGCCAGCAGGGACTTCCTGGATGGGGAGCTGTTTTTT. This sequence encodes CASRDFLDGELFF. The rearrangement joins TRBV3-1 to TRBJ2-2; tentative D call: TRBD2 (5 bases). This CDR3 is 13 amino acids long. Trimming removed 6 bases from V and 8 bases from J, with 13 bases in between. CDR1 is LGHDT, CDR2 YNNKEL, per germline (reference sequence).

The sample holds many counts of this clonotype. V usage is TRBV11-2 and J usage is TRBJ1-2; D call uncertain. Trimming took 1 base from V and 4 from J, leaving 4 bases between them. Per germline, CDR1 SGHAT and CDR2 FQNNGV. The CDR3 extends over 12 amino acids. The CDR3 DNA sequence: TGTGCCAGCAGCTTAGTGGGCTATGGCTACACCTTC. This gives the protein CASSLVGYGYTF.

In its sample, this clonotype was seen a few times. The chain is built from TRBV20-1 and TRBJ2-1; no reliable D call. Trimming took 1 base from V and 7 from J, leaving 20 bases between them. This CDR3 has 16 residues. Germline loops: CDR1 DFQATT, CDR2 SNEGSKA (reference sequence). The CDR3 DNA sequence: TGCAGTGCTAGAGGACGTCCGTTGACAATCCGGAATGAGCAGTTCTTC. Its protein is CSARGRPLTIRNEQFF.

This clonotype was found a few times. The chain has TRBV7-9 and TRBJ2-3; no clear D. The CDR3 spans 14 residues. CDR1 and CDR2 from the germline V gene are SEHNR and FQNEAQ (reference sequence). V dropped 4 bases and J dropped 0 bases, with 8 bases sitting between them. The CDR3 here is CASSWVASTDTQYF. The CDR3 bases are TGTGCCAGCAGCTGGGTTGCTAGCACAGATACGCAGTATTTT.

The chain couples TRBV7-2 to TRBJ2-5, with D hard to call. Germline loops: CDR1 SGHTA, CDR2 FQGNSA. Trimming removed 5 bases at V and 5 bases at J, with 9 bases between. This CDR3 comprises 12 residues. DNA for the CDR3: TGTGCCAGCAGCCGTACTCCCGAGACCCAGTACTTC. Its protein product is CASSRTPETQYF.

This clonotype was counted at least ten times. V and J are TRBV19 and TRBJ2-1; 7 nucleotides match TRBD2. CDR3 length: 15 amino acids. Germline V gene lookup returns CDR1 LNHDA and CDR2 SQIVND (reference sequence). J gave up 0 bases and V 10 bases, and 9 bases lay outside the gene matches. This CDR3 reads CATEAGVSSYNEQFF. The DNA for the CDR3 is TGTGCCACTGAGGCGGGGGTTAGCTCCTACAATGAGCAGTTCTTC.

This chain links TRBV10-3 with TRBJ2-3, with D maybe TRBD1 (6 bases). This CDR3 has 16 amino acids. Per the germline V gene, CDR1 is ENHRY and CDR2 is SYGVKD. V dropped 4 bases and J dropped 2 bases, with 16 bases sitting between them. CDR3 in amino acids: CAISVMGAGNTDTQYF. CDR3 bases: TGTGCCATCAGTGTGATGGGGGCCGGAAACACAGATACGCAGTATTTT.